This T cell receptor (beta chain) was observed in a study of control samples from healthy donors and cancer patients. Here immunoSEQ multiplex PCR was the method, and the copy in TCRdb shows in-frame clones only, minus some. This table has approximately 84,000 clones, around 92% appearing once. Germline-derived CDR1 and CDR2 are SGHAT and FQDESV (reference sequence). V was shortened by 1 base and J by 6 bases, with 7 bases between the two germline ends. The CDR3 covers 14 residues. The specimen was blood. The sequence came from a man aged 30-40 years in good health. J is TRBJ1-6 and V is TRBV11-1, with D possibly being TRBD1 (5 bases). The CDR3 is CASSLDQGNSPLHF. The CDR3 nucleotides are TGTGCCAGCAGCTTAGACCAGGGTAATTCACCCCTCCACTTT. Together with reference TRBV11-1 and TRBJ1-6, the CDR3 gives the full variable domain: EAEVAQSPRYKITEKSQAVAFWCDPISGHATLYWYRQILGQGPELLVQFQDESVVDDSQLPKDRFSAERLKGVDSTLKIQPAELGDSAMYLCASSLDQGNSPLHFGNGTRLTVT.